This T cell receptor beta chain was profiled in a study of T-cell memory formation after mild COVID-19 (dated by TCRdb to the early 2020s). Background on the whole study: TCR sequence clusters from the two donors were found to be largely donor specific. In a couple of donors, T-cell clones that expanded and contracted after mild COVID-19 were tracked by sequencing TCRalpha and TCRbeta repertoires over time. The cohort was made up of two young adult volunteers, one female and one male, who were previously healthy.

Results the study describes overall, beyond this receptor: Contracting CD4+ clones were found mainly in CM and EM memory subsets, while CD8+ clones were enriched in EMRA. The second-wave clones that peaked on day 37 were not confirmed to be SARS-CoV-2 specific. Clones contracting from day 15 to 85 had balanced CD4/CD8 phenotypes, while a second wave expanding from day 15 to 37 was biased towards CD4+. Some responding clones were detected in pre-infection memory, suggesting pre-existing cross-reactive memory T cells joined the SARS-CoV-2 response. The study included only a couple of mild cases, and larger cohorts that include severe cases with pre-infection samples were judged to be necessary.

TCRdb lists the instrument as Illumina NovaSeq 6000. TCRalpha and TCRbeta cDNA libraries were built by 5'RACE with constant-segment primers, adding sample barcodes and unique molecular identifiers. RNA was extracted from every sample with Trizol reagent. Libraries were amplified in two PCR steps, with a second sample barcode and Illumina TruSeq adapters added in the second step. Sequencing of libraries was performed on an Illumina NovaSeq with 2 x 150 bp paired-end reads. The authors processed their data as follows. Demultiplexing of reads and collapsing into UMI-guided consensus sequences were performed with migec v1.2.7. Using mixcr v2.1.11, the UMI consensuses were aligned to TRA and TRB V and J templates and assembled into clonotypes. Clonotypes were classified as expanded or contracted when called significant by both edgeR and NoisET, with noise models trained on biological replicates. For edgeR calls, the cutoffs were a false discovery rate-adjusted p below 0.01 and a log2 fold-change threshold of 1. As an exploratory analysis of dynamics, PCA with hierarchical clustering was applied to max-normalized trajectories of the 1000 most abundant clonotypes. Each responding clone was given a CD4 or CD8 phenotype based on the CD4+ and CD8+ repertoires, which had been sequenced separately. TCRdb reworked the public reads: Q25 trimming with fastp, MiXCR clone assembly, productive beta chains retained. Merged by CDR3 protein, the rows form single entries marked with the most common genes and DNA. TCRdb's processing, not the authors', yielded these V and J calls. This sample has over 450,000 distinct CDR3 sequences in its table, and around 21% of those were observed once. About 12% of the sample lies in the top ten.

This clonotype was observed a few times. Its antigen target is currently unknown. Per-nucleotide qualities are absent, and no much larger clonotype sits a single base away. Ends trimmed: V by 4 bases, J by 0 bases; bases unmatched to a gene: 3. Via the germline V gene (reference sequence), CDR1 is GTSNPN and CDR2 SVGIG. Reading from cysteine to phenylalanine, the CDR3 counts 15 amino acids. The read is trimmed to its CDR3 DNA, 45 bases read in frame from base 1. Ficoll-Paque density gradient centrifugation was the method used to isolate PBMCs. This sequence was found in an adult woman who had mild COVID-19 (a few samples of this study predate the infection). The sample titles of this study are shuffled in the database, so cell type and time point are left out; the donor was told from shared clones. Sequenced sample: PBMCs or a T cell subset sorted from them (not recorded which). The sequence links TRBV30 to TRBJ2-3, and 11 junction bases match TRBD2. At the DNA level, the sequence is TGTGCCTGGACTAGCGGGGGGATCAGCACAGATACGCAGTATTTT. Its translation is CAWTSGGISTDTQYF.